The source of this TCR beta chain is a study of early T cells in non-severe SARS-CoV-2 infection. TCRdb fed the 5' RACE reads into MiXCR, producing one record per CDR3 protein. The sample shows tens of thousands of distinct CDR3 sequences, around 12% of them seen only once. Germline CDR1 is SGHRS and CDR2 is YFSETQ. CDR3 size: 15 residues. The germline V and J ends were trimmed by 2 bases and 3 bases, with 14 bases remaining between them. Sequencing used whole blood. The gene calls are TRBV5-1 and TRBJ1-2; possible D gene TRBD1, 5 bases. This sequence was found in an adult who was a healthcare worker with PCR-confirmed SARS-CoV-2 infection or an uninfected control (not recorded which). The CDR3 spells CASSFRQGVDYGYTF. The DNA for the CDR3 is TGCGCCAGCAGCTTTAGGCAGGGAGTCGACTATGGCTACACCTTC.